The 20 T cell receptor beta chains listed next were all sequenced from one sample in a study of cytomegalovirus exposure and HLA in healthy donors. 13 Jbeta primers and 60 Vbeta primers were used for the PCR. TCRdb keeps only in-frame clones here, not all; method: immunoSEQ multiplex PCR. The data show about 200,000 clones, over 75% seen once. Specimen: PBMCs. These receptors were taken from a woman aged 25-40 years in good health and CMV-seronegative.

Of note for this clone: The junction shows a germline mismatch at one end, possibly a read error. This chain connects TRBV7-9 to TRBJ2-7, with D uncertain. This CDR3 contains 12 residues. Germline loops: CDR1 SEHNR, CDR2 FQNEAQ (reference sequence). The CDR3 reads CSSSPGHYEQYF. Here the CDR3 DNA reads TGTTCCAGCAGCCCTGGCCACTACGAGCAGTACTTC.

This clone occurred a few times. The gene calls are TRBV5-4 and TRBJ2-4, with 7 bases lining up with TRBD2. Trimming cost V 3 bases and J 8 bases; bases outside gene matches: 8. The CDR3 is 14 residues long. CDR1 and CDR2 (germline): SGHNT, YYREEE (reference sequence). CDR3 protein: CASSSGLSKDIQYF. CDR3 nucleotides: TGTGCCAGCAGCTCGGGACTATCGAAGGACATTCAGTACTTC. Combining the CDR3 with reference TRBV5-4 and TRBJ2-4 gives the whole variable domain ETGVTQSPTHLIKTRGQQVTLRCSSQSGHNTVSWYQQALGQGPQFIFQYYREEENGRGNFPPRFSGLQFPNYSSELNVNALELDDSALYLCASSSGLSKDIQYFGAGTRLSVL.

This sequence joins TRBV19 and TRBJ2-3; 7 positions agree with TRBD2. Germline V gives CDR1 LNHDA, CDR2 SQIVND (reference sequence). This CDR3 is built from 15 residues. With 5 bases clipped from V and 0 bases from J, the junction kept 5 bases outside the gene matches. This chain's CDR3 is CASSPLAASTDTQYF. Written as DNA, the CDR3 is TGTGCCAGTAGTCCCCTAGCGGCTAGCACAGATACGCAGTATTTT.

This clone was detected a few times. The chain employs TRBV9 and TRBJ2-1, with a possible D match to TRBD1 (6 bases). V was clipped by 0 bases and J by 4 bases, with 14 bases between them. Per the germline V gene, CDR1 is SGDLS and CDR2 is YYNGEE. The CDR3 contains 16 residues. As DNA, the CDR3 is TGTGCCAGCAGCGTAGGAGCTACCCAGGGGTACAATGAGCAGTTCTTC. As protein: CASSVGATQGYNEQFF. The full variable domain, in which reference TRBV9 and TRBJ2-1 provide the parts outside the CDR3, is DSGVTQTPKHLITATGQRVTLRCSPRSGDLSVYWYQQSLDQGLQFLIQYYNGEERAKGNILERFSAQQFPDLHSELNLSSLELGDSALYFCASSVGATQGYNEQFFGPGTRLTVL.

The CDR3 sequence is CAWTRGLAGFSSYEQYF. The CDR3, as DNA: TGTGCCTGGACCCGGGGACTAGCGGGTTTTAGCTCCTACGAGCAGTACTTC. The V call is TRBV30, the J call TRBJ2-7, with 12 positions matching TRBD2. V gave up 4 bases and J gave up 0 bases; unmatched junction bases: 10. This CDR3 region has 17 residues. Germline V gene lookup returns CDR1 GTSNPN and CDR2 SVGIG (reference sequence).

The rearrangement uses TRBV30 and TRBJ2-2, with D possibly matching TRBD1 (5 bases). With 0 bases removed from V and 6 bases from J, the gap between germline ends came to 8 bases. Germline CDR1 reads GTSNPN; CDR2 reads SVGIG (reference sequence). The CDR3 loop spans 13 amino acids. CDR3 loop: CAWSVRVAGELFF. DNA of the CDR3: TGTGCCTGGAGTGTCAGGGTTGCCGGGGAGCTGTTTTTT.

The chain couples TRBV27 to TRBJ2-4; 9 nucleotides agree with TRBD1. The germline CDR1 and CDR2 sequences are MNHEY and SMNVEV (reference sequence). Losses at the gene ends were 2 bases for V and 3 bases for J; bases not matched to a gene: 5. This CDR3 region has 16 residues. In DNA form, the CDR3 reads TGTGCCAGCAGTTTAAACAGGGGGCTAGTCAAAAACATTCAGTACTTC. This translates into CASSLNRGLVKNIQYF.

The CDR3 nucleotides read TGTGCCAGCTCCCCGACGGCGGGGGTGAATCAGCCCCAGCATTTT. Residues: CASSPTAGVNQPQHF. This sequence joins TRBV18 and TRBJ1-5, with D possibly matching TRBD1 (5 bases). Germline V gives CDR1 KGHSH, CDR2 LQKENI. The CDR3 has 15 amino acids. V was shortened by 6 bases and J by 4 bases, with 16 bases between the two germline ends.

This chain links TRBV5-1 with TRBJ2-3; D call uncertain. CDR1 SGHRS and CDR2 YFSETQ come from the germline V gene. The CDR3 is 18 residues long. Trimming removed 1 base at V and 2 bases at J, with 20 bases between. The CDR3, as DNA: TGCGCCAGCAGCTTGCTCGGCCCTAGTGGTACCAACACAGATACGCAGTATTTT. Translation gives CASSLLGPSGTNTDTQYF.

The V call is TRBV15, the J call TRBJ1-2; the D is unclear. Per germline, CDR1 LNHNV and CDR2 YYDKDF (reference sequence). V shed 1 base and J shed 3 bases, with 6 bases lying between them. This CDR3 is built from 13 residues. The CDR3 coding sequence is TGTGCCACCAGCAGAGGGGCCGACTATGGCTACACCTTC. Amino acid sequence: CATSRGADYGYTF.

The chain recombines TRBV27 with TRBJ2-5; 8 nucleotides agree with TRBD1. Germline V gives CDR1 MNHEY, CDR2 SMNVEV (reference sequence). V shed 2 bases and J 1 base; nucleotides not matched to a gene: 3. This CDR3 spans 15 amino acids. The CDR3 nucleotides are TGTGCCAGCAGTTTACAGGGGGCAGTCCAAGAGACCCAGTACTTC. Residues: CASSLQGAVQETQYF.

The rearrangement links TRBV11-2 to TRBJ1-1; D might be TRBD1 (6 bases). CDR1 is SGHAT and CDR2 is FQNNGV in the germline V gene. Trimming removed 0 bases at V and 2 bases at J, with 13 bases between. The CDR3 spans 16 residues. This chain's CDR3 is CASSLDGRGGNTEAFF. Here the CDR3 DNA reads TGTGCCAGCAGCTTAGATGGTAGGGGGGGTAACACTGAAGCTTTCTTT.

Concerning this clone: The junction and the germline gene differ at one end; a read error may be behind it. The CDR3 spells CSSSPSGDTYEQYF. The CDR3 coding sequence is TGTTCCAGCAGTCCTAGCGGGGACACCTACGAGCAGTACTTC. V usage is TRBV7-9 and J usage is TRBJ2-7; 9 bases match TRBD2. Germline V gives CDR1 SEHNR, CDR2 FQNEAQ (reference sequence). The CDR3 is 14 residues long.

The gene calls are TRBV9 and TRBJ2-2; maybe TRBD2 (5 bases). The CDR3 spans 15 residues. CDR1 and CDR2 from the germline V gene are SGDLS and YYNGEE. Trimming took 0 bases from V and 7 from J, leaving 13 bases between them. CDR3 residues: CASSVGPSRGGELFF. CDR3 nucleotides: TGTGCCAGCAGCGTAGGCCCCTCCCGGGGCGGGGAGCTGTTTTTT.

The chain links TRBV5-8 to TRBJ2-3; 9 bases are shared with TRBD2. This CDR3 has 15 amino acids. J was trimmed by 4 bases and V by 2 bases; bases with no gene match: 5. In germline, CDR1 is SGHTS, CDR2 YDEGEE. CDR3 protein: CASSFSRGGPDTQYF. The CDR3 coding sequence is TGTGCCAGCAGCTTTTCGCGGGGGGGACCAGATACGCAGTATTTT.

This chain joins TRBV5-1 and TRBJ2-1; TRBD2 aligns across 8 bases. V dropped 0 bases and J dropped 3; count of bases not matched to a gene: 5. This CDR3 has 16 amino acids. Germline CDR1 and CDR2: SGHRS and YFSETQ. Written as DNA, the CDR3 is TGCGCCAGCAGCTTGGGCCCTGGGACTAGCTACAATGAGCAGTTCTTC. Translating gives CASSLGPGTSYNEQFF.

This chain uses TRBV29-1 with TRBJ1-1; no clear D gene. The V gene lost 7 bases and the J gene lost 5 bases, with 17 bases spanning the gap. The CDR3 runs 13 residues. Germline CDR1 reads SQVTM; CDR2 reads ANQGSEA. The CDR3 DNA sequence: TGCAGCGCCGGGGAACAAGGTTGGACTGAAGCTTTCTTT. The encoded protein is CSAGEQGWTEAFF.

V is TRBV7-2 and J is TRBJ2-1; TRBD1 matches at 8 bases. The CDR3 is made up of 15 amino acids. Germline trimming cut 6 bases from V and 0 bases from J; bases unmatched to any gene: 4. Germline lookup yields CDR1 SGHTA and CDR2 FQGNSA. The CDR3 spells CASSQDRGSYNEQFF. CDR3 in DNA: TGTGCCAGCAGTCAAGACAGGGGCTCCTACAATGAGCAGTTCTTC.

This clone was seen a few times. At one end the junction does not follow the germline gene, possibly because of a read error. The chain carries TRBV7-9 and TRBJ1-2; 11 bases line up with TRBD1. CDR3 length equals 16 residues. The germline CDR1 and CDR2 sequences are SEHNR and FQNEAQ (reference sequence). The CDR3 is CSSSPTGTGGIRGYTF. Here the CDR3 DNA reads TGTTCCAGCAGCCCCACCGGGACAGGGGGAATTCGGGGCTACACCTTC.

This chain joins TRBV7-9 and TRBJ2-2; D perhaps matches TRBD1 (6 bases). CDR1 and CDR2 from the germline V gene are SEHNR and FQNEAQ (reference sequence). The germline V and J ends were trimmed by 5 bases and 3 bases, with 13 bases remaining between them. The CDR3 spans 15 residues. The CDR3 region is CASSHGQLYTGELFF. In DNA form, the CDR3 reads TGTGCCAGCAGCCACGGACAGCTTTACACCGGGGAGCTGTTTTTT.